These 30 T cell receptor beta chains came from one sample sequenced in a study of blood T cell repertoires in COVID-19 (TCRdb year 2020). Library preparation employed the immunoSEQ multiplex PCR assay. The immuneACCESS repertoire file appears here via TCRdb, limited to in-frame rearrangements. These files lack a portion of the clones; in checked studies, under half of the deficit traces to unresolved V genes, and the cause of the others is not known. The sample has about 81,000 clones on record, around 85% of them singletons. Around 15% of the sample lies in the top ten. Material for sequencing was peripheral blood. These TCRs come from a woman aged 70-85 years with acute or convalescent COVID-19.

The chain carries TRBV9 and TRBJ1-2; 7 nucleotides match TRBD1. The CDR3 is 16 residues long. V lost 1 base and J lost 5; bases outside the gene matches: 11. Germline V CDR1 and CDR2: SGDLS, YYNGEE. CDR3: CASSVRGGFGGYGYTF. The CDR3 DNA reads as TGTGCCAGCAGCGTAAGAGGGGGCTTCGGAGGGTATGGCTACACCTTC.

This clone was found a few times. The rearrangement joins TRBV6-6 to TRBJ2-2, with 10 bases identical to TRBD2. J gave up 5 bases and V 6 bases, and 9 bases lay outside the gene matches. The germline CDR1 and CDR2 sequences are MNHNY and SVGAGI (reference sequence). The length of the CDR3 is 16 residues. The CDR3 reads CASSRTSGMGTGELFF. CDR3 sequence (DNA): TGTGCCAGCAGCAGAACTAGCGGGATGGGGACCGGGGAGCTGTTTTTT.

The V and J genes are TRBV21-1 and TRBJ2-7; the DNA was not compared with TRBD1, the D call given in the table. TRBV21-1 is annotated as a pseudogene. This CDR3 spans 16 amino acids. The CDR3 DNA reads TGTGCCAGCAGCAATCGTCCCCGGGACAGGGGGCAGGAGCAGTACGTC. It codes for CASSNRPRDRGQEQYV.

J is TRBJ2-6 and V is TRBV18; D perhaps matches TRBD2 (6 bases). Germline V gene lookup returns CDR1 KGHSH and CDR2 LQKENI. The CDR3 runs 18 residues. With 1 base removed from V and 0 bases from J, the gap between germline ends came to 13 bases. Here the CDR3 DNA reads TGTGCCAGCTCACCACTCGCAGGGAGGCTCTCTGGGGCCAACGTCCTGACTTTC. Amino acids: CASSPLAGRLSGANVLTF. Drawing the rest from reference TRBV18 and TRBJ2-6, the complete variable domain is NAGVMQNPRHLVRRRGQEARLRCSPMKGHSHVYWYRQLPEEGLKFMVYLQKENIIDESGMPKERFSAEFPKEGPSILRIQQVVRGDSAAYFCASSPLAGRLSGANVLTFGAGSRLTVL.

V gene TRBV9 combines with J gene TRBJ2-2, with TRBD2 as a possible D gene (5 bases). V was shortened by 0 bases and J by 6 bases, with 6 bases between the two germline ends. In germline, CDR1 is SGDLS, CDR2 YYNGEE. The CDR3 contains 13 residues. In DNA, the CDR3 is TGTGCCAGCAGCGTAGACGGGGCCGGGGAGCTGTTTTTT. This sequence encodes CASSVDGAGELFF.

V gene TRBV12-5 combines with J gene TRBJ2-5; a possible D gene is TRBD2 (6 bases). CDR3 length equals 18 residues. Germline V CDR1 and CDR2: LGHNT, FRNRAP. Trimming left V 7 bases short and J 5 bases short, with 29 bases between. As DNA, the CDR3 is TGTGCTAGTGATGGACCCTATGGGCGTGGGTCGGGGAGGGAGACCCAGTACTTC. This encodes CASDGPYGRGSGRETQYF. Full variable domain (rest looked up from reference TRBV12-5 and TRBJ2-5): DARVTQTPRHKVTEMGQEVTMRCQPILGHNTVFWYRQTMMQGLELLAYFRNRAPLDDSGMPKDRFSAEMPDATLATLKIQPSEPRDSAVYFCASDGPYGRGSGRETQYFGPGTRLLVL.

This clone was recorded at least ten times. The V and J genes are TRBV14 and TRBJ2-1, with TRBD1 identical over 12 bases. Germline CDR1 is SGHDN and CDR2 is FVKESK. With 6 bases clipped from V and 7 bases from J, the junction kept 13 bases outside the gene matches. This CDR3 spans 17 amino acids. In DNA form, the CDR3 reads TGTGCCAGCAGTCTATTACCCGGGACAGGGGGCGCGAATGAGCAGTTCTTC. It specifies CASSLLPGTGGANEQFF.

The chain employs TRBV5-1 and TRBJ2-1; D is possibly TRBD2 (5 bases). Trimming took off 0 bases at V and 6 bases at J, with 13 bases between the two ends. Germline-derived CDR1 and CDR2 are SGHRS and YFSETQ. CDR3 length equals 15 residues. The CDR3 DNA reads TGCGCCAGCAGCTTGGGACCCCTGGAGGTCAATGAGCAGTTCTTC. This encodes CASSLGPLEVNEQFF.

The V call is TRBV10-1, the J call TRBJ1-1; tentative D call: TRBD1 (5 bases). The V gene lost 0 bases and the J gene lost 3 bases, with 11 bases spanning the gap. CDR1 is WNHNN, CDR2 SYGVQD, per germline (reference sequence). This CDR3 spans 15 amino acids. The CDR3 sequence is CASSESGREDTEAFF. Written as DNA, the CDR3 is TGCGCCAGCAGTGAGTCGGGCAGGGAGGACACTGAAGCTTTCTTT.

CDR3 amino acids: CASRRRGFPLRHEQYV. The CDR3 DNA is TGCGCCAGCAGAAGGAGGGGTTTTCCGCTTCGGCACGAGCAGTACGTC. This chain links TRBV10-1 with TRBJ2-7; TRBD2 might be the D (6 bases). Trimming removed 6 bases at V and 5 bases at J, with 23 bases between. The CDR3 loop spans 16 amino acids. Germline assignment: CDR1 WNHNN and CDR2 SYGVQD (reference sequence).

V is TRBV2 and J is TRBJ2-5; 9 positions match TRBD1. CDR1 and CDR2 from the germline V gene are SNHLY and FYNNEI. V shed 5 bases, J shed 10 bases, and the junction held 17 bases outside the gene matches. The CDR3 is made up of 16 amino acids. The CDR3 here is CASSLVMGQGLSDQYF. CDR3 coding DNA: TGTGCCAGCAGTCTGGTAATGGGACAGGGCCTTTCGGACCAGTACTTC.

The J gene is TRBJ2-5, the V gene TRBV24-1, with a tentative D call TRBD2 (6 bases). This CDR3 is 14 amino acids long. V lost 3 bases, J lost 5 bases, and 12 bases lay in between. CDR1 is KGHDR and CDR2 is SFDVKD in the germline V gene. CDR3 coding DNA: TGTGCCACCAGTGATCACCTAGCGCCGGAGACCCAGTACTTC. It encodes CATSDHLAPETQYF.

The CDR3 reads CASSSSGTGNSPLHF. CDR3 bases: TGCGCCAGCAGCTCTTCCGGGACAGGGAATTCACCCCTCCACTTT. The rearrangement links TRBV5-1 to TRBJ1-6, with 9 bases that match TRBD1. Germline V CDR1 and CDR2: SGHRS, YFSETQ. CDR3 length equals 15 residues. With V trimmed by 3 bases and J by 7 bases, 5 bases remained unmatched.

V gene TRBV7-2 combines with J gene TRBJ2-2, with 7 bases matching TRBD1. The junction had 4 bases not matched to a gene; V was cut back by 1 base and J by 5 bases. The CDR3 consists of 15 residues. The germline V gene has CDR1 SGHTA and CDR2 FQGNSA. CDR3 sequence: CASSLGPGGTGELFF. CDR3 bases: TGTGCCAGCAGCTTAGGGCCAGGGGGAACCGGGGAGCTGTTTTTT.

The chain carries TRBV18 and TRBJ1-2, with D unclear. The CDR3 sequence is 12 residues long. V lost 3 bases and J 6 bases, leaving 8 bases between the germline ends. CDR1 and CDR2 from the germline V gene are KGHSH and LQKENI. The CDR3 DNA reads as TGTGCCAGCTCACCCCTGGAGGATGGCTACACCTTC. Translated, it gives CASSPLEDGYTF.

This chain connects TRBV7-9 to TRBJ1-1; D not resolved. Germline-derived CDR1 and CDR2 are SEHNR and FQNEAQ (reference sequence). The CDR3 totals 15 residues. Trimming took 1 base from V and 2 from J, leaving 11 bases between them. The CDR3 here is CASSLVGEGNTEAFF. The CDR3 coding sequence is TGTGCCAGCAGCTTAGTTGGGGAGGGTAACACTGAAGCTTTCTTT.

This clone was seen just once. The V call is TRBV11-2, the J call TRBJ2-2; 7 positions agree with TRBD2. The CDR3 length is 14 residues. Trimming cost V 6 bases and J 6 bases; bases outside gene matches: 7. Germline V lookup: CDR1 SGHAT, CDR2 FQNNGV. CDR3 DNA: TGTGCCAGCAGAGTGGCGGGGGTGGCCGGGGAGCTGTTTTTT. Translating gives CASRVAGVAGELFF. The variable domain in full, with the rest retrieved from reference TRBV11-2 and TRBJ2-2, is EAGVAQSPRYKIIEKRQSVAFWCNPISGHATLYWYQQILGQGPKLLIQFQNNGVVDDSQLPKDRFSAERLKGVDSTLKIQPAKLEDSAVYLCASRVAGVAGELFFGEGSRLTVL.

The chain is built from TRBV2 and TRBJ2-1, with 10 bases fitting TRBD2. The CDR3 is 15 residues long. The germline V gene encodes CDR1 SNHLY and CDR2 FYNNEI. Trimming cost V 5 bases and J 6 bases; bases outside gene matches: 7. CDR3 amino acids: CASSSGTSVLNEQFF. CDR3 nucleotide sequence: TGTGCCAGCAGTTCCGGGACTAGCGTCCTCAATGAGCAGTTCTTC.

The V and J genes are TRBV27 and TRBJ1-2; 8 bases match TRBD1. The CDR3 consists of 16 residues. Germline V gene data show CDR1 as MNHEY and CDR2 as SMNVEV (reference sequence). V shed 4 bases and J 0 bases; nucleotides not matched to a gene: 7. CDR3 DNA: TGTGCCAGCAGTTCGGACAGGGAAAAGGCTAACTATGGCTACACCTTC. Translated, it gives CASSSDREKANYGYTF.

The chain combines TRBV23-1 with TRBJ1-5; D may be TRBD1 (5 bases). TRBV23-1 is an ORF; its function is uncertain. Trimming removed 4 bases from V and 0 bases from J, with 16 bases in between. The CDR3 extends over 17 amino acids. In DNA form, the CDR3 reads TGCGCCAGCAGTCGACCACAGGTGCGGTATAGCAATCAGCCCCAGCATTTT. Translated: CASSRPQVRYSNQPQHF.

The sample holds one count of this clone. V usage is TRBV14 and J usage is TRBJ1-1; no definite D call. Trimming left V 0 bases short and J 0 bases short, with 8 bases between. From germline, CDR1 is SGHDN and CDR2 FVKESK. The length of the CDR3 is 15 residues. The DNA for the CDR3 is TGTGCCAGCAGCCAAGATTCCGGGTTGAACACTGAAGCTTTCTTT. Amino acid sequence: CASSQDSGLNTEAFF.

CDR3 DNA: TGTGCCAGTAGTATACTAGCTACCAATGAGCAGTTCTTC. The encoded protein is CASSILATNEQFF. This rearrangement joins TRBV19 to TRBJ2-1, with TRBD2 as a possible D gene (5 bases). Germline V lookup: CDR1 LNHDA, CDR2 SQIVND (reference sequence). The CDR3 contains 13 residues. Between the trimmed V and J ends, which lost 2 bases and 6 bases, there was a span of 8 bases. The full variable domain, completed using reference TRBV19 and TRBJ2-1, is DGGITQSPKYLFRKEGQNVTLSCEQNLNHDAMYWYRQDPGQGLRLIYYSQIVNDFQKGDIAEGYSVSREKKESFPLTVTSAQKNPTAFYLCASSILATNEQFFGPGTRLTVL.

This chain joins TRBV30 and TRBJ2-2; TRBD2 agrees at 10 bases. CDR3 length: 16 residues. Per germline, CDR1 GTSNPN and CDR2 SVGIG (reference sequence). The trim removed 1 base at V and 1 base at J, leaving 3 bases unmatched. The CDR3 region has the DNA TGTGCCTGGAGTGCTAGGACTAGCGGGAACACCGGGGAGCTGTTTTTT. Translating it yields CAWSARTSGNTGELFF. Full variable domain (missing parts from reference TRBV30 and TRBJ2-2): SQTIHQWPATLVQPVGSPLSLECTVEGTSNPNLYWYRQAAGRGLQLLFYSVGIGQISSEVPQNLSASRPQDRQFILSSKKLLLSDSGFYLCAWSARTSGNTGELFFGEGSRLTVL.

The chain uses TRBV6-2 or TRBV6-3 and TRBJ2-4; 10 nucleotides match TRBD1. V was clipped by 0 bases and J by 0 bases; unmatched bases: 11. This CDR3 has 20 amino acids. Germline CDR1 and CDR2: MNHEY and SVGEGT. The CDR3 coding sequence is TGTGCCAGCAGTTACTCCTCGGGGACAGGGGTCTCGAGAGCCAAAAACATTCAGTACTTC. Translating gives CASSYSSGTGVSRAKNIQYF.

The CDR3 region has the DNA TGTGCCAGCAGCCTCCAGACTAGCGGGGGGTACCTGGGGCAGTTCTTC. Translating gives CASSLQTSGGYLGQFF. The J gene is TRBJ2-1, the V gene TRBV7-2, with TRBD2 identical over 13 bases. V lost 5 bases to trimming and J lost 12 bases; unmatched junction nucleotides: 13. The CDR3 runs 16 residues. Germline V CDR1 and CDR2: SGHTA, FQGNSA.

The chain carries TRBV28 and TRBJ1-3; unclear D gene. The germline CDR1 and CDR2 sequences are MDHEN and SYDVKM. Trimming shortened V by 3 bases and J by 0 bases, and 9 bases separated the two germline ends. The CDR3 is made up of 15 amino acids. The CDR3 protein is CASSLQPSSGNTIYF. In DNA form, the CDR3 reads TGTGCCAGCAGTTTGCAACCGAGCTCTGGAAACACCATATATTTT.

The V call is TRBV28, the J call TRBJ2-1; a weak D match, TRBD2 (6 bases). Germline values: CDR1 MDHEN, CDR2 SYDVKM. This CDR3 spans 15 amino acids. Trimming left V 5 bases short and J 0 bases short, with 11 bases between. The CDR3 loop reads CASSPAGSSYNEQFF. In DNA, the CDR3 is TGTGCCAGCAGTCCGGCCGGGAGCTCCTACAATGAGCAGTTCTTC.

This clone was counted a few times. The J gene is TRBJ2-3, the V gene TRBV3-1 (or the pseudogene TRBV3-2); tentative D call: TRBD1 (5 bases). Germline CDR1 is LGHDT and CDR2 is YNNKEL (reference sequence). Trimming removed 1 base at V and 3 bases at J, with 11 bases between. The CDR3 length is 15 residues. The CDR3, as DNA: TGTGCCAGCAGCCAAGCGACAGTCCGGACAGATACGCAGTATTTT. Its translation: CASSQATVRTDTQYF.

The chain links TRBV7-2 to TRBJ2-2; possible D gene TRBD2, 6 bases. The CDR3 loop spans 13 amino acids. V shed 6 bases and J shed 9 bases, with 14 bases lying between them. Germline values: CDR1 SGHTA, CDR2 FQGNSA. The CDR3 loop is CASSWPGGRELFF. CDR3 DNA sequence: TGTGCCAGCAGTTGGCCCGGAGGGCGGGAGCTGTTTTTT. Variable domain in full (rest from reference TRBV7-2 and TRBJ2-2): GAGVSQSPSNKVTEKGKDVELRCDPISGHTALYWYRQSLGQGLEFLIYFQGNSAPDKSGLPSDRFSAERTGGSVSTLTIQRTQQEDSAVYLCASSWPGGRELFFGEGSRLTVL.

The DNA for the CDR3 is TGTGCCAGCAGCTTAGCGCGAGCTGTCACAGATACGCAGTATTTT. Its translation: CASSLARAVTDTQYF. This chain joins TRBV7-2 and TRBJ2-3, with unresolved D. The CDR3 extends over 15 amino acids. Trimming removed 0 bases from V and 2 bases from J, with 9 bases in between. Germline values: CDR1 SGHTA, CDR2 FQGNSA.